The TCR beta chain under discussion was sequenced for a study of beta chain features in type 1 diabetes. Looked up from germline, CDR1 is LGHNA and CDR2 is YSLEER. J was trimmed by 15 bases and V by 3 bases; bases with no gene match: 9. This CDR3 has 13 residues. Markers CD45RO/CCR7/CD25/CD127/CD95/CD27 served to sort CD4+ naive, central memory, regulatory and stem cell-like memory cells. Purity of each sorted population was above 95%. Overall study findings and caveats: When Type 1 diabetes patients were examined, their TCRB CDR3s proved moderately but significantly shorter in all four CD4+ subsets. A pattern of fewer insertions and more deletions at VDJ junctions was seen in type 1 diabetes patients.

Note on this clone: Its antigen is not identified.

Expressed TCRB transcripts were sequenced after all isolated RNA was converted to cDNA. For naive, central memory and regulatory T cell samples, reads averaged about 3.5 million. Libraries were prepared by immunoSEQ multiplex PCR; TCRdb keeps only in-frame clonotypes and omits some of them. The sample includes 150,000 to 190,000 clones, 10% of them seen just once. This rearrangement joins TRBV4-3 to TRBJ2-1; TRBD1 matches at 9 bases. Sequencing was carried out using central memory CD4+ T cells from blood. The receptor was isolated from a man aged 25 to 40 with type 1 diabetes. The chain's CDR3 is CASSQGQGLDRFF. CDR3 bases: TGCGCCAGCAGCCAGGGACAGGGCCTCGATCGGTTCTTC.